The rows below give T cell receptor beta chains drawn from one sample of a study of CD8 T cells in ankylosing spondylitis. TCRdb independently ran MiXCR on the 5' RACE reads; one entry per CDR3 protein. The table includes about 130,000 distinct CDR3 sequences, roughly 8.8% detected once. Input material: blood, either unsorted or a sorted T cell fraction (not recorded which). These receptors were collected from a male donor with ankylosing spondylitis or in good health (not recorded which). Both conserved end residues are part of each CDR3. The D gene is left open where the match is weak. Size values are once, few and many counts, or a class for expanded clones, and some rows have none.

v_call: TRBV27; cdr3_length: 16; clone_size: NA; d_call: TRBD2; j_call: TRBJ2-5; cdr3_aa: CASSRRLASGFETQYF; cdr3_nt: TGTGCCAGCAGCCGTCGACTAGCGTCAGGTTTTGAGACCCAGTACTTC
v_call: TRBV12-3/TRBV12-4; cdr3_length: 14; clone_size: many; d_call: TRBD2; j_call: TRBJ2-2; cdr3_aa: CASIRRERTGELFF; cdr3_nt: TGTGCCAGCATAAGGCGGGAGAGGACCGGGGAGCTGTTTTTT
v_call: TRBV7-2; cdr3_length: 15; clone_size: many; d_call: NA; j_call: TRBJ2-1; cdr3_aa: CASSTPPGSYNEQFF; cdr3_nt: TGTGCCAGCAGCACCCCTCCGGGATCCTACAATGAGCAGTTCTTC
v_call: TRBV9; cdr3_length: 15; clone_size: many; d_call: TRBD2; j_call: TRBJ2-2; cdr3_aa: CASRLAGANTGELFF; cdr3_nt: TGTGCCAGCAGGTTAGCGGGAGCGAACACCGGGGAGCTGTTTTTT
v_call: TRBV10-3; cdr3_length: 13; clone_size: few; d_call: TRBD1; j_call: TRBJ2-7; cdr3_aa: CAIQGQGRDEQYF; cdr3_nt: TGTGCCATCCAGGGACAGGGAAGGGACGAGCAGTACTTC
v_call: TRBV5-5; cdr3_length: 17; clone_size: NA; d_call: NA; j_call: TRBJ2-7; cdr3_aa: CAISLGLLFSPRYEQYF; cdr3_nt: TGTGCCATCAGCCTGGGGCTCCTCTTCTCCCCCCGTTACGAGCAGTACTTC
v_call: TRBV12-3/TRBV12-4; cdr3_length: 15; clone_size: NA; d_call: TRBD2; j_call: TRBJ2-3; cdr3_aa: CASRSFGGSPDTQYF; cdr3_nt: TGTGCCAGCAGGTCATTTGGCGGGAGCCCCGATACGCAGTATTTT
v_call: TRBV10-3; cdr3_length: 16; clone_size: many; d_call: NA; j_call: TRBJ1-2; cdr3_aa: CAISESSWGRNYGYTF; cdr3_nt: TGTGCCATCAGTGAGTCGTCATGGGGGAGAAACTATGGCTACACCTTC
v_call: TRBV12-3/TRBV12-4; cdr3_length: 17; clone_size: many; d_call: NA; j_call: TRBJ2-2; cdr3_aa: CASQGPSWGRGTGELFF; cdr3_nt: TGTGCCAGCCAGGGCCCCTCATGGGGACGTGGCACCGGGGAGCTGTTTTTT
v_call: TRBV12-3/TRBV12-4; cdr3_length: 14; clone_size: many; d_call: NA; j_call: TRBJ2-7; cdr3_aa: CASSLTRLSDEQYF; cdr3_nt: TGTGCCAGCAGTTTAACACGGTTATCTGACGAGCAGTACTTC
v_call: TRBV10-3; cdr3_length: 13; clone_size: few; d_call: TRBD2; j_call: TRBJ2-5; cdr3_aa: CAIRAGGGETQYF; cdr3_nt: TGTGCCATCAGGGCGGGAGGAGGCGAGACCCAGTACTTC
v_call: TRBV7-8; cdr3_length: 14; clone_size: many; d_call: NA; j_call: TRBJ2-1; cdr3_aa: CASSPIRGPDEQFF; cdr3_nt: TGTGCCAGCAGCCCTATTCGGGGTCCCGATGAGCAGTTCTTC
v_call: TRBV20-1; cdr3_length: 15; clone_size: many; d_call: TRBD2; j_call: TRBJ2-7; cdr3_aa: CSAIRLAHGSYEQYF; cdr3_nt: TGCAGTGCTATTAGACTAGCCCATGGATCCTACGAGCAGTACTTC
v_call: TRBV11-2; cdr3_length: 13; clone_size: many; d_call: NA; j_call: TRBJ2-7; cdr3_aa: CASSLEATYEQYF; cdr3_nt: TGTGCCAGCAGTCTCGAGGCTACCTACGAGCAGTACTTC
v_call: TRBV4-2; cdr3_length: 17; clone_size: NA; d_call: NA; j_call: TRBJ1-1; cdr3_aa: CASSPSGIRRGSTEAFF; cdr3_nt: TGTGCCAGCAGCCCCTCGGGAATCAGGAGGGGGAGCACTGAAGCTTTCTTT
v_call: TRBV20-1; cdr3_length: 14; clone_size: many; d_call: NA; j_call: TRBJ1-1; cdr3_aa: CSARWGVMNTEAFF; cdr3_nt: TGCAGTGCTAGGTGGGGGGTAATGAACACTGAAGCTTTCTTT
v_call: TRBV7-6; cdr3_length: 13; clone_size: many; d_call: NA; j_call: TRBJ1-1; cdr3_aa: CASSSQGYTEAFF; cdr3_nt: TGTGCCAGCAGCTCACAGGGTTACACTGAAGCTTTCTTT
v_call: TRBV12-3/TRBV12-4; cdr3_length: 16; clone_size: many; d_call: NA; j_call: TRBJ1-2; cdr3_aa: CASSARGMAGGSGYTF; cdr3_nt: TGTGCCAGCAGTGCCCGGGGTATGGCCGGTGGGAGTGGCTACACCTTC
v_call: TRBV6-5; cdr3_length: 15; clone_size: few; d_call: TRBD2; j_call: TRBJ2-1; cdr3_aa: CASSSPSGRAYEQFF; cdr3_nt: TGTGCCAGCAGTTCCCCTAGCGGGAGGGCCTATGAGCAGTTCTTC
v_call: TRBV5-1; cdr3_length: 13; clone_size: many; d_call: NA; j_call: TRBJ1-1; cdr3_aa: CASSPGISVEAFF; cdr3_nt: TGCGCCAGCAGCCCTGGCATCAGCGTTGAAGCTTTCTTT
v_call: TRBV5-5; cdr3_length: 15; clone_size: many; d_call: TRBD2; j_call: TRBJ2-7; cdr3_aa: CASSPTSAISYEQYF; cdr3_nt: TGTGCCAGCAGCCCGACTAGCGCGATCTCCTACGAGCAGTACTTC
v_call: TRBV29-1; cdr3_length: 15; clone_size: many; d_call: TRBD1; j_call: TRBJ2-2; cdr3_aa: CSVELGRGRTGELFF; cdr3_nt: TGCAGCGTTGAATTAGGCAGGGGGCGAACCGGGGAGCTGTTTTTT
v_call: TRBV20-1; cdr3_length: 17; clone_size: NA; d_call: TRBD2; j_call: TRBJ2-2; cdr3_aa: CSARGLAAAVDTGELFF; cdr3_nt: TGCAGTGCTAGGGGACTAGCCGCAGCGGTCGACACCGGGGAGCTGTTTTTT
v_call: TRBV5-1; cdr3_length: 15; clone_size: NA; d_call: TRBD2; j_call: TRBJ2-1; cdr3_aa: CASNWRGRGYDEQFF; cdr3_nt: TGCGCCAGCAATTGGCGAGGGAGGGGTTATGATGAGCAGTTCTTC
v_call: TRBV7-2; cdr3_length: 14; clone_size: many; d_call: NA; j_call: TRBJ2-5; cdr3_aa: CASSLAGSGETQYF; cdr3_nt: TGTGCCAGCAGCTTGGCGGGATCCGGAGAGACCCAGTACTTC
v_call: TRBV20-1; cdr3_length: 16; clone_size: many; d_call: NA; j_call: TRBJ2-1; cdr3_aa: CSAGADQYLSYNEQFF; cdr3_nt: TGCAGTGCTGGGGCCGACCAATACTTATCTTACAATGAGCAGTTCTTC
v_call: TRBV5-5; cdr3_length: 15; clone_size: NA; d_call: TRBD2; j_call: TRBJ2-1; cdr3_aa: CASSKLADSYNEQFF; cdr3_nt: TGTGCCAGCAGTAAACTAGCGGACTCCTACAATGAGCAGTTCTTC
v_call: TRBV29-1; cdr3_length: 14; clone_size: few; d_call: NA; j_call: TRBJ2-1; cdr3_aa: CSVEEGLGFNEQFF; cdr3_nt: TGCAGCGTTGAGGAGGGTCTGGGGTTCAATGAGCAGTTCTTC
v_call: TRBV20-1; cdr3_length: 13; clone_size: many; d_call: TRBD2; j_call: TRBJ2-7; cdr3_aa: CSAKGLADYEQYF; cdr3_nt: TGCAGTGCTAAGGGACTAGCGGACTACGAGCAGTACTTC
v_call: TRBV29-1; cdr3_length: 14; clone_size: few; d_call: TRBD2; j_call: TRBJ2-1; cdr3_aa: CSVEVAGSYNEQFF; cdr3_nt: TGCAGCGTTGAGGTAGCGGGGTCCTACAATGAGCAGTTCTTC
v_call: TRBV7-9; cdr3_length: 14; clone_size: NA; d_call: TRBD2; j_call: TRBJ2-7; cdr3_aa: CASSSRLATYEQYF; cdr3_nt: TGTGCCAGCAGCTCAAGACTAGCGACCTACGAGCAGTACTTC
v_call: TRBV20-1; cdr3_length: 13; clone_size: few; d_call: TRBD2; j_call: TRBJ2-3; cdr3_aa: CSAEHSGSDTQYF; cdr3_nt: TGCAGTGCTGAGCATAGCGGGAGCGATACGCAGTATTTT
v_call: TRBV7-9; cdr3_length: 15; clone_size: many; d_call: NA; j_call: TRBJ1-6; cdr3_aa: CASSSGDGRNSPLHF; cdr3_nt: TGTGCCAGCAGCTCCGGGGACGGAAGGAATTCACCCCTCCACTTT
v_call: TRBV5-5; cdr3_length: 14; clone_size: many; d_call: TRBD2; j_call: TRBJ2-7; cdr3_aa: CASSPGLVPDEQYF; cdr3_nt: TGTGCCAGCAGCCCGGGACTAGTCCCCGACGAGCAGTACTTC
v_call: TRBV7-8; cdr3_length: 11; clone_size: many; d_call: NA; j_call: TRBJ2-5; cdr3_aa: CASWMADQRYF; cdr3_nt: TGTGCCAGCTGGATGGCGGACCAACGGTACTTC
v_call: TRBV5-1; cdr3_length: 15; clone_size: NA; d_call: NA; j_call: TRBJ2-2; cdr3_aa: CASSLVQGNTGELFF; cdr3_nt: TGCGCCAGCAGCTTGGTCCAGGGAAACACCGGGGAGCTGTTTTTT
v_call: TRBV2; cdr3_length: 13; clone_size: NA; d_call: NA; j_call: TRBJ2-7; cdr3_aa: CASSVQGYYEQYF; cdr3_nt: TGTGCCAGCAGTGTTCAAGGGTACTACGAGCAGTACTTC
v_call: TRBV12-3/TRBV12-4; cdr3_length: 14; clone_size: few; d_call: TRBD2; j_call: TRBJ2-5; cdr3_aa: CASYGTSVQETQYF; cdr3_nt: TGTGCCAGCTACGGGACTAGCGTCCAAGAGACCCAGTACTTC
v_call: TRBV3-1; cdr3_length: 15; clone_size: few; d_call: NA; j_call: TRBJ2-3; cdr3_aa: CASSQRIGVTDTQYF; cdr3_nt: TGTGCCAGCAGCCAACGTATTGGAGTCACAGATACGCAGTATTTT
v_call: TRBV19; cdr3_length: 17; clone_size: NA; d_call: NA; j_call: TRBJ2-6; cdr3_aa: CASRSSDQSSGANVLTF; cdr3_nt: TGTGCCAGTAGAAGTTCGGATCAGAGCTCTGGGGCCAACGTCCTGACTTTC
v_call: TRBV20-1; cdr3_length: 13; clone_size: NA; d_call: TRBD2; j_call: TRBJ2-1; cdr3_aa: CSAASGNYNEQFF; cdr3_nt: TGCAGTGCTGCTAGCGGGAACTACAATGAGCAGTTCTTC
v_call: TRBV14; cdr3_length: 16; clone_size: few; d_call: NA; j_call: TRBJ2-1; cdr3_aa: CASSQDRQHLDNEQFF; cdr3_nt: TGTGCCAGCAGCCAAGATCGCCAGCACCTGGACAATGAGCAGTTCTTC